This T cell receptor beta chain was identified during a study of tumor and adjacent non-tumor tissue in lung cancer. Overall study: Each sample yielded 3.5 million to 5 million productive TCRbeta reads on average.

RNA was extracted from bulk tissue without any cell sorting. Three rounds of nested PCR, following a modified ARM-PCR protocol, produced the TCRbeta library. TCRdb reprocessed the multiplex PCR reads with MiXCR, giving one entry per CDR3 protein. The sample holds tens of thousands of distinct CDR3 sequences, around four fifths seen once. Sequencing used lung tumor tissue. The clonotype was recovered from a woman in her forties or fifties with non-small cell lung cancer.

CDR3 nucleotides: TGTGTCAGTAGCCGAATGCGGTACAGAACCTACGAGCAGTACTTC. This sequence encodes CVSSRMRYRTYEQYF. The V call is TRBV11-2, the J call TRBJ2-7; the D is unclear. Germline V CDR1 and CDR2: SGHAT, FQNNGV. The CDR3 runs to 15 residues.